The next 27 T cell receptor beta chains were all read from a single sample in a study of monozygotic twins with inflammatory bowel disease. TCRdb re-called the 5' RACE reads and catalogs CDR3 proteins one per entry, DNA excluded. The sample shows around 410,000 distinct CDR3 sequences, and 2% to 3% sits with its ten largest clones. Material for sequencing was blood. Source of these receptors: a human donor with ulcerative colitis or Crohn's disease, or a healthy co-twin of an affected twin (not recorded which).

The J gene is TRBJ1-2, the V gene TRBV12-3 or TRBV12-4; without DNA, the TCRdb call of TRBD1 cannot be checked. The CDR3 has 12 amino acids. CDR3 sequence: CASTTPGYGYTF.

The chain is built from TRBV7-3 and TRBJ2-7; TCRdb calls TRBD1, which cannot be checked without DNA. This CDR3 is 13 amino acids long. Looked up from germline, CDR1 is SGHTA and CDR2 is FQGTGA. The CDR3 here is CARRGGPSYEQYF.

The J gene is TRBJ1-5, the V gene TRBV24-1. The CDR3 totals 17 residues. The germline V gene encodes CDR1 KGHDR and CDR2 SFDVKD. CDR3 amino acids: CATSDLQDKDGNQPQHF.

The rearrangement joins TRBV28 to TRBJ1-1; TCRdb gives TRBD1 as the D gene, but with no DNA this cannot be confirmed. CDR1 and CDR2 (germline): MDHEN, SYDVKM. The CDR3 extends over 14 amino acids. The CDR3 protein is CASSLFSGETEAFF.

The rearrangement uses TRBV15 and TRBJ2-1; TCRdb gives TRBD2 as the D gene, but with no DNA this cannot be confirmed. Germline values: CDR1 LNHNV, CDR2 YYDKDF (reference sequence). This CDR3 comprises 17 residues. The CDR3 loop reads CATSRVRKRLDDNEQFF.

This chain links TRBV20-1 with TRBJ2-7; TCRdb names TRBD1, which stays unverified in the absence of DNA. From germline, CDR1 is DFQATT and CDR2 SNEGSKA (reference sequence). The CDR3 has 15 amino acids. Here the CDR3 reads CSAIVSGGALYEQYF.

V gene TRBV7-2 combines with J gene TRBJ2-3; as DNA is missing, the TRBD2 call by TCRdb cannot be tested. The CDR3 consists of 17 residues. In germline, CDR1 is SGHTA, CDR2 FQGNSA. CDR3 in amino acids: CASSSGTSGGAIDTQYF.

The rearrangement joins TRBV5-4 to TRBJ2-1; TCRdb outputs TRBD1, but without DNA this stays unchecked. CDR3 length equals 14 residues. Germline assignment: CDR1 SGHNT and CDR2 YYREEE (reference sequence). CDR3 sequence: CASSLQGGSDEQFF.

The V and J genes are TRBV2 and TRBJ2-3; TCRdb's D call of TRBD1 is untestable without DNA. Germline lookup yields CDR1 SNHLY and CDR2 FYNNEI. The CDR3 sequence is 15 residues long. CDR3 sequence reads: CASSGDPPRQDTQYF. Looking up the rest from reference TRBV2 and TRBJ2-3 gives the full variable domain: EPEVTQTPSHQVTQMGQEVILRCVPISNHLYFYWYRQILGQKVEFLVSFYNNEISEKSEIFDDQFSVERPDGSNFTLKIRSTKLEDSAMYFCASSGDPPRQDTQYFGPGTRLTVL.

V gene TRBV6-5 combines with J gene TRBJ1-6. The CDR3 is 15 residues long. Germline CDR1 is MNHEY and CDR2 is SVGAGI. The CDR3 here is CASSYDSSYNSPLHF.

The chain's CDR3 is CASSLLPQVERAYNEQFF. The chain employs TRBV5-1 and TRBJ2-1. The CDR3 has 18 amino acids. The V gene's germline CDR1 is SGHRS and CDR2 YFSETQ.

The chain combines TRBV7-9 with TRBJ1-4. Germline loops: CDR1 SEHNR, CDR2 FQNEAQ (reference sequence). This CDR3 region has 14 residues. The CDR3 reads CASSFAQLNEKLFF.

This sequence joins TRBV7-6 and TRBJ2-5; TCRdb's D call of TRBD2 is untestable without DNA. The germline V gene has CDR1 SGHVS and CDR2 FNYEAQ. The CDR3 consists of 16 residues. The CDR3 loop is CASSFVGLAGQETQYF.

The chain employs TRBV19 and TRBJ2-5; with no DNA, the TCRdb D assignment of TRBD1 cannot be verified. Germline-derived CDR1 and CDR2 are LNHDA and SQIVND (reference sequence). CDR3 length equals 14 residues. The CDR3 here is CASRAGAGQETQYF.

This chain uses TRBV28 with TRBJ1-2. Germline CDR1 and CDR2: MDHEN and SYDVKM. This CDR3 is 14 amino acids long. The CDR3 protein is CASRVGSKDYGYTF.

This chain's CDR3 is CARAGPTGTGELFF. The chain recombines TRBV6-1 with TRBJ2-2; TCRdb returns TRBD2, unconfirmable since there is no DNA. This CDR3 has 14 amino acids. CDR1 MNHNS and CDR2 SASEGT come from the germline V gene.

CDR3 loop: CASSESETGELFF. The rearrangement uses TRBV25-1 and TRBJ2-2. The CDR3 extends over 13 amino acids. CDR1 MGHDK and CDR2 SYGVNS come from the germline V gene. The whole variable domain, filled in from reference TRBV25-1 and TRBJ2-2, reads EADIYQTPRYLVIGTGKKITLECSQTMGHDKMYWYQQDPGMELHLIHYSYGVNSTEKGDLSSESTVSRIRTEHFPLTLESARPSHTSQYLCASSESETGELFFGEGSRLTVL.

CDR3 sequence reads: CASSTGLAGVDEQYF. This chain connects TRBV6-2 or TRBV6-3 to TRBJ2-7; TCRdb returns TRBD2, unconfirmable since there is no DNA. Germline V gene lookup returns CDR1 MNHEY and CDR2 SVGEGT. The CDR3 runs to 15 residues.

This chain connects TRBV7-9 to TRBJ2-7; TCRdb's D call of TRBD1 is untestable without DNA. Germline values: CDR1 SEHNR, CDR2 FQNEAQ (reference sequence). CDR3 length: 14 amino acids. The CDR3 loop is CASSFDRVGAEQYF.

This CDR3 is CASSEWSGEGNQPQHF. The V call is TRBV6-1, the J call TRBJ1-5; the TCRdb D gene call, TRBD1, has no DNA to confirm it. Germline values: CDR1 MNHNS, CDR2 SASEGT. This CDR3 region has 16 residues.

The genes are TRBV28 and TRBJ2-7; TCRdb proposes TRBD1, but this gene call is untestable without DNA. CDR1 and CDR2 (germline): MDHEN, SYDVKM. The CDR3 is made up of 15 amino acids. CDR3 sequence reads: CASSSPGTGRYEQYF. The complete variable domain, with remaining parts taken from reference TRBV28 and TRBJ2-7, reads DVKVTQSSRYLVKRTGEKVFLECVQDMDHENMFWYRQDPGLGLRLIYFSYDVKMKEKGDIPEGYSVSREKKERFSLILESASTNQTSMYLCASSSPGTGRYEQYFGPGTRLTVT.

The chain couples TRBV3-1 to TRBJ2-3; TCRdb selects TRBD2, and the lack of DNA leaves this call unchecked. This CDR3 contains 20 residues. Germline V gene data show CDR1 as LGHDT and CDR2 as YNNKEL (reference sequence). This CDR3 is CASSQERPGLEGVIADTQYF.

The rearrangement joins TRBV4-2 to TRBJ2-2; TCRdb selects TRBD1, and the lack of DNA leaves this call unchecked. Germline V lookup: CDR1 LGHNA, CDR2 YNFKEQ. The CDR3 sequence is 15 residues long. This CDR3 is CASSQEDRHTGELFF.

The V gene is TRBV5-6, the J gene TRBJ2-3. The CDR3 is 14 amino acids. Germline CDR1 and CDR2: SGHDT and YYEEEE. The CDR3 loop reads CASSSGWGTDTQYF.

The chain carries TRBV5-1 and TRBJ1-4; the TCRdb call, TRBD1, lacks DNA for checking. CDR1 and CDR2 (germline): SGHRS, YFSETQ. This CDR3 is 15 amino acids long. CDR3 loop: CASSLVSGSGEKLFF.

The chain couples TRBV30 to TRBJ2-2. Germline CDR1 and CDR2: GTSNPN and SVGIG (reference sequence). The CDR3 extends over 11 amino acids. This chain's CDR3 is CAWSNSGELFF.

V gene TRBV3-1 combines with J gene TRBJ2-4; TCRdb names TRBD2, which stays unverified in the absence of DNA. Germline lookup yields CDR1 LGHDT and CDR2 YNNKEL (reference sequence). This CDR3 contains 14 residues. Here the CDR3 reads CASSQEVALDIQYF.